What follows describes a single TCR beta chain. Its antigen is not known. The CDR3 extends over 11 amino acids. Trimming cost V 1 base and J 5 bases, with 4 bases left between them. CDR1 and CDR2 (germline): SGHRS, YFSETQ. This entry comes from a study of CD8 T cells in Susac syndrome. The overall study: Patients with Susac syndrome were therapy-naive, treated with corticosteroids, or treated with intravenous immunoglobulin alone when blood was collected. Overall study findings and caveats: Clonal expansion of CD8+ cells in Susac peaked in TEMRA cells (and in active patients).

After extraction with the RNeasy kit, about 0.5 to 1 ug of the RNA was reverse transcribed using random hexamers. An immunoSEQ multiplex PCR amplified TCR beta CDR3 over 54 Vbeta and 13 Jbeta. TCRdb analysed the immunoSEQ multiplex PCR reads with MiXCR anew, one entry per CDR3 protein. The repertoire consists of about 100,000 distinct CDR3 sequences, with 95% occurring once and the leading ten covering less than 0.35%. TEMRA cells were enriched by FACS, while CD8+ and CD4+ T cells were obtained through a negative isolation that was performed magnetically. Sequences were obtained from CD8+ T cells from PBMCs. The sequence was obtained from a human donor with Susac syndrome. V usage is TRBV5-1 and J usage is TRBJ2-7; D is unresolved. DNA of the CDR3: TGCGCCAGCAGCTTGTTCGACGAGCAGTACTTC. It codes for CASSLFDEQYF.